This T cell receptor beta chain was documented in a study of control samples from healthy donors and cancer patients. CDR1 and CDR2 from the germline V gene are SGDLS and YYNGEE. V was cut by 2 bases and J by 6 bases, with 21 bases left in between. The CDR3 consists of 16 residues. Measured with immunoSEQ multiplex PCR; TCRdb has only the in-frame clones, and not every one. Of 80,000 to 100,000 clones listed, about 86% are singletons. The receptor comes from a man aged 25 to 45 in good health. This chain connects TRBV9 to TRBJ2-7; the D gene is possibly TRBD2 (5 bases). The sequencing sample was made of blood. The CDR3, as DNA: TGTGCCAGCAGCGTTGGACCGGACGGAGGCAGGCTCGAGCAGTACTTC. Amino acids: CASSVGPDGGRLEQYF. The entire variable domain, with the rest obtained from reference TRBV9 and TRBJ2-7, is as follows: DSGVTQTPKHLITATGQRVTLRCSPRSGDLSVYWYQQSLDQGLQFLIQYYNGEERAKGNILERFSAQQFPDLHSELNLSSLELGDSALYFCASSVGPDGGRLEQYFGPGTRLTVT.